This TCR beta chain comes out of a study of blood T cell repertoires in COVID-19. Turning to the study itself: Samples came from the United States, Italy and Spain, spanning acute and convalescent COVID-19. From T cells, B-cell-depleted T cells, or PBMCs came the material, which was cDNA or gDNA.

Profiled with immunoSEQ multiplex PCR; TCRdb holds only in-frame clones, not every one. The sample has almost 200,000 clones; less than 90% are singletons. Per the germline V gene, CDR1 is SGDLS and CDR2 is YYNGEE. The CDR3 runs to 16 residues. V shed 0 bases and J shed 1 base, with 14 bases lying between them. The specimen was peripheral blood. The V call is TRBV9, the J call TRBJ2-7; possible D gene TRBD2, 6 bases. The sequence was collected from a woman between 70 and 85 years old with acute or convalescent COVID-19. Here the CDR3 DNA reads TGTGCCAGCAGCGTAGTAGTGGAGGGCAGGTCCTACGAGCAGTACTTC. Protein sequence: CASSVVVEGRSYEQYF.